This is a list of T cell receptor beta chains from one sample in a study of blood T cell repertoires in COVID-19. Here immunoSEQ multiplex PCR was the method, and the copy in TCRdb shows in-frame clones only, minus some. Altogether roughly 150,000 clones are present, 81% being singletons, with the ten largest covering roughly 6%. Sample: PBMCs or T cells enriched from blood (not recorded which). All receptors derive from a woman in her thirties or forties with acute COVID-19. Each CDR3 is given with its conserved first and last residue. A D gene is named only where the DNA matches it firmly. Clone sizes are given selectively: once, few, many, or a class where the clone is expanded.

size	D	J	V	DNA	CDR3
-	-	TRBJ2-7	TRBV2	TGTGCCAGCAGTGAGAAAGACTCCCTCCCTGGAGAGCAGTACTTC	CASSEKDSLPGEQYF
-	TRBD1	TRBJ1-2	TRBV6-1	TGTGCCAGCAGTGAATTGGCAGGGGGTGTTGGCTACACCTTC	CASSELAGGVGYTF
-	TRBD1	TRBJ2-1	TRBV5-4	TGTGCCAGCAGCCAGGGACAGGCTTTATACAATGAGCAGTTCTTC	CASSQGQALYNEQFF
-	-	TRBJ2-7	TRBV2	TGTGCCAGCAGTCGGGCCTACGAGCAGTACTTC	CASSRAYEQYF
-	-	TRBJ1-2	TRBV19	TGTGCCAGTAGCCCGACTCGCGATGCTAACTATGGCTACACCTTC	CASSPTRDANYGYTF
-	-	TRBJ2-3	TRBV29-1	TGCAGCGTTGCGGTCGCTAGCGGCACAGATACGCAGTATTTT	CSVAVASGTDTQYF
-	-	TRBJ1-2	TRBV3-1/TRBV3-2	TGTGCCAGCAGCCAAGAATACAGGGATAAGGGCTACACCTTC	CASSQEYRDKGYTF
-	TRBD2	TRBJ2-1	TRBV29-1	TGCAGCGCAGAGCGGGAGGGCAACAATGAGCAGTTCTTC	CSAEREGNNEQFF
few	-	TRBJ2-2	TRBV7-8	TGTGCCAGCAGCTTAGGGGGGGTCTCCGCGAGTAGCGGGGAGCTGTTTTTT	CASSLGGVSASSGELFF
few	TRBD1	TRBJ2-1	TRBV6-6	TGTGCCGGCGGGACAGGGGGAGAATATGAGCAGTTCTTC	CAGGTGGEYEQFF
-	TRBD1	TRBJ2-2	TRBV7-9	TGTGCCAGCAGCTTAGCCCAGGGGGTATTCGGGGAGCTGTTTTTT	CASSLAQGVFGELFF
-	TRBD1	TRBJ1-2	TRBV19	TGTGCCAGTAGCAACACCAGGACAGGGGGGGATGGCTACACCTTC	CASSNTRTGGDGYTF
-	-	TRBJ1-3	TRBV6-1	TGTGCCAGCAGTGAAGGTGGGCGTTCTGGAAACACCATATATTTT	CASSEGGRSGNTIYF
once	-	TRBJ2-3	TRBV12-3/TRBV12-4	TGTGCCAGCAGTTTGGTTCGGGCAGATACGCAGTATTTT	CASSLVRADTQYF
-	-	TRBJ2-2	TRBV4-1	TGCGCCAGCTCAAGGCAGGGCGCCGGGGAGCTGTTTTTT	CASSRQGAGELFF
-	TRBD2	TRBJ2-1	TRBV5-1	TGCGCCAGCAGCTTGGGACTAGCGGCGAATGAGCAGTTCTTC	CASSLGLAANEQFF
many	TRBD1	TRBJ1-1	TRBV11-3	TGTGCCAGCAGCTCGACAGGGGGCTGGGTGACGAACACTGAAGCTTTCTTT	CASSSTGGWVTNTEAFF
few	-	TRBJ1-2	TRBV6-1	TGTGCCAGCAGTGAAGGTGGAGGGGTCGGCTACACCTTC	CASSEGGGVGYTF
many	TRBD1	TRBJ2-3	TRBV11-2	TGTGCCAGCAGTTTTACAGGGGGCCGAGATACGCAGTATTTT	CASSFTGGRDTQYF
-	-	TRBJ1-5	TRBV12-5	TGTGCTAGTACCCTCGGGGGGAAGTCGCCCCAGCATTTT	CASTLGGKSPQHF
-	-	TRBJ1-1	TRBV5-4	TGTGCCAGCAGCTTTCAGGGTTCGAACACTGAAGCTTTCTTT	CASSFQGSNTEAFF
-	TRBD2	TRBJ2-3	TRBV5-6	TGTGCCAGCAGCTCCTGGACTAGCGGGTACACAGATACGCAGTATTTT	CASSSWTSGYTDTQYF
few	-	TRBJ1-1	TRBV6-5	TGTGCCAGCAGCCTGAGCGGGGGGAACACTGAAGCTTTCTTT	CASSLSGGNTEAFF
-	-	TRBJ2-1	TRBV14	TGTGCCAGCAGCCAAATCAGCGGTCGGAATGAGCAGTTCTTC	CASSQISGRNEQFF
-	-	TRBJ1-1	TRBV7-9	TGTGCCAGCAGCTTCTCCGACACTGAAGCTTTCTTT	CASSFSDTEAFF
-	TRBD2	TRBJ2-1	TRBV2	TGTGCCAGCAGAGACCTTCCAGCGGGAGTAGGTGAGCAGTTCTTC	CASRDLPAGVGEQFF
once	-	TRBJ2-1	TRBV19	TGTGCCAGTAGTATTGGGCTAAACAATGAGCAGTTCTTC	CASSIGLNNEQFF
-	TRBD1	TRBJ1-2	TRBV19	TGTGCCAGTATTGGACAGGGGATTCGAGGCTATGGCTACACCTTC	CASIGQGIRGYGYTF
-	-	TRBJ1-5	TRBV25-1	TGTGCCAGCAGATGCAGACAGTGGCCCCAGCATTTT	CASRCRQWPQHF
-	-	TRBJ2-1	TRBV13	TGTGCCAGCAGCTCACGGGACTGGGACAATGAGCAGTTCTTC	CASSSRDWDNEQFF
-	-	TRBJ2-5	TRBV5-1	TGCGCCAGTTTTAGCGTGGCGGGCGAGACCCAGTACTTC	CASFSVAGETQYF
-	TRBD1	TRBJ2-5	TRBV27	TGTGCCAGCAGATGGGACAGGGGCGGGGAGACCCAGTACTTC	CASRWDRGGETQYF
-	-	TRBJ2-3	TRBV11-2	TGTGCCAGCAGCTCAGGACAGAAGCTAACAGATACGCAGTATTTT	CASSSGQKLTDTQYF
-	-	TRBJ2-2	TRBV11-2	TGTGCCAGCAGCCTGGGCAGGGGAAACACCGGGGAGCTGTTTTTT	CASSLGRGNTGELFF
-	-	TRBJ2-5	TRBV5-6	TGTGCCAGCAGCCCTGCCTTGGGGCCCCAAGAGACCCAGTACTTC	CASSPALGPQETQYF
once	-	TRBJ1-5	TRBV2	TGTGCCAGCAGTGAGGGGGCGGACCGCAATCAGCCCCAGCATTTT	CASSEGADRNQPQHF
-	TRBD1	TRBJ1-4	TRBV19	TGTGCCAGTAGTAGGGGACAGGGAAATGAAAAACTGTTTTTT	CASSRGQGNEKLFF
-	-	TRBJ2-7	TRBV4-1	TGCGCCAGCAGCCAGGGGTACGGGCAGGCTAGCAGTTACGAGCAGTACTTC	CASSQGYGQASSYEQYF
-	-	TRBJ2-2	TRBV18	TGTGCCACCTATGGAAACAGGAACACCGGGGAGCTGTTTTTT	CATYGNRNTGELFF
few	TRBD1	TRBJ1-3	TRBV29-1	TGCAGCGCCTTACAGGGGGCGCATGGAAACACCATATATTTT	CSALQGAHGNTIYF
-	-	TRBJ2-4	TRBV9	TGTGCCAGCAGCGTAGGAGAGACGGGGGACATTCAGTACTTC	CASSVGETGDIQYF
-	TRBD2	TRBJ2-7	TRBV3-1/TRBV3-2	TGTGCCAGCAGCTCGGGACTAGCGGGATCCTACGAGCAGTACTTC	CASSSGLAGSYEQYF
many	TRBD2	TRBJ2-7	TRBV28	TGTGCCAGCAGCGCCCATATGGCGGGAGGGCCTGTCTACGAGCAGTACTTC	CASSAHMAGGPVYEQYF
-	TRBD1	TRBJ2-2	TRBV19	TGTGCCAGTAGTAAGGACAGGGTAATAAGTAACGAGGATGCCGGGGAGCTGTTTTTT	CASSKDRVISNEDAGELFF
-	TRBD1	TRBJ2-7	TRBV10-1	TGCGCCAGCAGTACTACAGGGGAAATCGCCTACGAGCAGTACTTC	CASSTTGEIAYEQYF
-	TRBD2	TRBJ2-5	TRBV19	TGTGCCAGTAGCACCCTCCGCGGCGGGAGGGTCGGGACCCAGTACTTC	CASSTLRGGRVGTQYF
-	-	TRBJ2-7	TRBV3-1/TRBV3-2	TGTGCCAGCAGCCAAGGTTTGCCCTCCAGCTACGAGCAGTACTTC	CASSQGLPSSYEQYF
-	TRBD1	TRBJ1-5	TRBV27	TGTGCCAGCAGTCCGGGACAGCTAAGGCGGCCCCAGCATTTT	CASSPGQLRRPQHF
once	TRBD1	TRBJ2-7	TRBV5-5	TGTGCCAGCAGCTTGGCCCGGGACAGGGGGCCCGAGCAGTACTTC	CASSLARDRGPEQYF
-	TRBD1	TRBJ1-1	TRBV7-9	TGTGCCAGCAGATACGGGACAGGGGTGAACACTGAAGCTTTCTTT	CASRYGTGVNTEAFF